This TCR beta chain was documented in a study of blood T cell repertoires in COVID-19. Study in general: Acute and convalescent COVID-19 samples came from the United States, Italy and Spain.

Trimming removed 4 bases from V and 0 bases from J, with 15 bases in between. Looked up from germline, CDR1 is SGHRS and CDR2 is YFSETQ. This CDR3 region has 16 residues. Profiling relied on immunoSEQ multiplex PCR, and the TCRdb table lists in-frame clones only, not all of them. The top ten hold 6.2% of the sample, which has under 300,000 clones, approximately 87% seen once. The receptor was derived from a man in his fifties or sixties with acute or convalescent COVID-19. Sequencing used peripheral blood. The chain employs TRBV5-1 and TRBJ2-3; D gene ambiguous. The CDR3 protein is CASSTVLGGSTDTQYF. The CDR3 DNA follows: TGCGCCAGCAGCACCGTTCTTGGCGGTAGCACAGATACGCAGTATTTT.